This TCR beta chain was captured in a study of low-dose radiotherapy and immunotherapy resistance in tumors. Study-wide background: The regimen for patients comprised intravenous nivolumab 240 mg every two weeks plus intravenous ipilimumab 1 mg/kg every six weeks.

Time point in this sample: after trial treatment. Documented treatment: LDRT plus nivolumab, ipilimumab, low-dose cyclophosphamide and aspirin (RACIN trial). The donors, trial participants, received nivolumab, ipilimumab, aspirin, low-dose cyclophosphamide and low-dose radiotherapy. Gene-specific TRAV and TRBV primers were used for first-strand cDNA, covering alpha and beta chains. With a constant-region primer and a V-primer adapter, TCRs were subjected to approximately 21 PCR cycles of amplification. Isolated mRNA was amplified by in vitro transcription. TCRdb fed the reads into MiXCR, producing one record per CDR3 protein. The table includes some 94,000 distinct CDR3 sequences, roughly 20% detected once. V was pared by 5 bases and J by 4 bases, with 4 bases of the junction left unmatched. There are 13 residues in the CDR3. Germline V gene lookup returns CDR1 SGHAT and CDR2 FQDESV (reference sequence).

The genes are TRBV11-1 and TRBJ2-5, with 7 bases lining up with TRBD2. This TCR was sampled from a female donor with ovarian cancer. The sample here was PBMCs, taken after low-dose radiotherapy plus immunotherapy. DNA for the CDR3: TGTGCCAGCAGCGGACTAGTTGCAGAGACCCAGTACTTC. Amino acids: CASSGLVAETQYF.